This T cell receptor (beta chain) comes out of a study of breast tumors, draining lymph nodes, adjacent tissues. Study outcomes and limitations: Luminal-like breast cancer showed significantly higher tumor–nontumor repertoire similarity than basal-like. That most tumor T cells come from lymph nodes remained unproven. Findings are consistent with lymph node origin and intratumoral expansion of most tumor T cells. Tumor TCR diversity was below lymph nodes but above nontumor tissue.

This clonotype occurred many times. Its antigen is not identified. Samples came from axillary lymph nodes draining the breast cancer. TCRdb reprocessed the multiplex PCR reads via MiXCR and lists one record per CDR3 protein. In the table there are 140,000 to 150,000 distinct CDR3 sequences, approximately 29% of which are singletons. CDR1 and CDR2 from the germline V gene are SGHAT and FQDESV (reference sequence). CDR3 length: 15 residues. The V and J ends lost 5 bases and 4 bases respectively, with 14 bases between them. The clonotype comes from a female donor with breast cancer. Some clones in this sample may be carry-over from other donors' samples. Sequencing input: axillary lymph node tissue. V usage is TRBV11-1 and J usage is TRBJ2-2, with D perhaps being TRBD1 or TRBD2 (5 bases each). The CDR3 sequence is CASSHRDGGTGELFF. CDR3 nucleotide sequence: TGTGCCAGCAGCCATCGGGACGGTGGCACCGGGGAGCTGTTTTTT.